The present T cell receptor (beta chain) was sequenced within a study of blood T cell repertoires in COVID-19. Study at large: COVID-19 samples from acute and convalescent phases originated in the United States, Italy and Spain. From T cells, B-cell-depleted T cells, or PBMCs came the material, which was cDNA or gDNA.

Study processing details: Researchers report that nucleated cell counts were estimated from reference gene primer amplification. The repertoire was sequenced with immunoSEQ multiplex PCR; TCRdb's copy has only in-frame clones and lacks some. V and J calls and clone size follow that table, whereas D and trimming were derived from the DNA. The table lists about 170,000 clones, 65% to 85% of them singletons, with approximately 2.4% in the top ten. Germline V gives CDR1 LGHDT, CDR2 YNNKEL (reference sequence). The CDR3 sequence is 14 residues long. The junction had 6 bases not matched to a gene; V was cut back by 5 bases and J by 4 bases.

The chain employs TRBV3-1 (or the pseudogene TRBV3-2) and TRBJ2-3; 7 bases are a match to TRBD2. The sequence came from a human donor with acute or convalescent COVID-19. The donor label of this sample is uncertain. Specimen: peripheral blood. The CDR3 sequence is CASSSGLRADTQYF. CDR3 nucleotide sequence: TGTGCCAGCAGCTCGGGACTAAGGGCAGATACGCAGTATTTT.